Listed below are T cell receptor beta chains from one sample, sequenced in a study of breast tumors, draining lymph nodes, adjacent tissues. TCRdb re-analysed the multiplex PCR reads in MiXCR, keeping a single row per CDR3 protein. The sample shows around 150,000 distinct CDR3 sequences, 30% to 35% of them seen only once. Sequencing was carried out using axillary lymph node tissue. Receptors were obtained from a female donor with breast cancer. Some clones in this sample may be carry-over from other donors' samples. Both conserved end residues are trimmed from each CDR3. Fields, in order: CDR3 protein, CDR3 length, J gene, V gene.

CDR3 protein: ASSIELGAEAF
CDR3 length: 11
J gene: TRBJ1-1
V gene: TRBV19

CDR3 protein: ASSDPGRMDTEAF
CDR3 length: 13
J gene: TRBJ1-1
V gene: TRBV6-5

CDR3 protein: ASSLLGQGAGELF
CDR3 length: 13
J gene: TRBJ2-2
V gene: TRBV5-1

CDR3 protein: ASRQGSLKETQY
CDR3 length: 12
J gene: TRBJ2-5
V gene: TRBV7-9

CDR3 protein: ASNDVDQPLH
CDR3 length: 10
J gene: TRBJ1-5
V gene: TRBV2

CDR3 protein: ASSPRTARGEKLF
CDR3 length: 13
J gene: TRBJ1-4
V gene: TRBV18

CDR3 protein: ASSLDRAPNQPQH
CDR3 length: 13
J gene: TRBJ1-5
V gene: TRBV5-6

CDR3 protein: ASGRIKETQY
CDR3 length: 10
J gene: TRBJ2-5
V gene: TRBV30

CDR3 protein: ASRPVGSEQF
CDR3 length: 10
J gene: TRBJ2-1
V gene: TRBV12-3/TRBV12-4

CDR3 protein: AWRAPGSAGTWGYT
CDR3 length: 14
J gene: TRBJ1-2
V gene: TRBV30

CDR3 protein: AGSRAGTAQPQH
CDR3 length: 12
J gene: TRBJ1-5
V gene: TRBV6-2/TRBV6-3

CDR3 protein: ASNHQGASGPRDTQY
CDR3 length: 15
J gene: TRBJ2-3
V gene: TRBV6-6

CDR3 protein: ASSLMPTSGGPDTQY
CDR3 length: 15
J gene: TRBJ2-3
V gene: TRBV7-3

CDR3 protein: ASSILGSRTNEKLF
CDR3 length: 14
J gene: TRBJ1-4
V gene: TRBV19

CDR3 protein: ASSGWGDNSPLH
CDR3 length: 12
J gene: TRBJ1-6
V gene: TRBV9

CDR3 protein: ASSLTDRGNLPLH
CDR3 length: 13
J gene: TRBJ1-6
V gene: TRBV6-6

CDR3 protein: SAGQGTSYEQY
CDR3 length: 11
J gene: TRBJ2-7
V gene: TRBV29-1

CDR3 protein: SARTSRGAPTYEQY
CDR3 length: 14
J gene: TRBJ2-7
V gene: TRBV20-1

CDR3 protein: ASSSQYTGELF
CDR3 length: 11
J gene: TRBJ2-2
V gene: TRBV7-6

CDR3 protein: ASSQDTDTQY
CDR3 length: 10
J gene: TRBJ2-3
V gene: TRBV4-1

CDR3 protein: ASSRLTVSNEQF
CDR3 length: 12
J gene: TRBJ2-1
V gene: TRBV4-2

CDR3 protein: ASSPRTSGVDNEQS
CDR3 length: 14
J gene: TRBJ2-1
V gene: TRBV13

CDR3 protein: SAQIVGTGATSPLH
CDR3 length: 14
J gene: TRBJ1-6
V gene: TRBV20-1

CDR3 protein: ASSLQGFFRTGELF
CDR3 length: 14
J gene: TRBJ2-2
V gene: TRBV7-2

CDR3 protein: ASTTNRDRNSPLH
CDR3 length: 13
J gene: TRBJ1-6
V gene: TRBV19

CDR3 protein: SARARTSSDTQY
CDR3 length: 12
J gene: TRBJ2-3
V gene: TRBV20-1

CDR3 protein: SALQGLANEKLF
CDR3 length: 12
J gene: TRBJ1-4
V gene: TRBV20-1

CDR3 protein: ASSAPGVGGQGGYT
CDR3 length: 14
J gene: TRBJ1-2
V gene: TRBV12-3/TRBV12-4

CDR3 protein: ASSVPGTRANTGELF
CDR3 length: 15
J gene: TRBJ2-2
V gene: TRBV7-9

CDR3 protein: SVGLAGGLDTQY
CDR3 length: 12
J gene: TRBJ2-3
V gene: TRBV29-1

CDR3 protein: ASSEGRSSGNTIY
CDR3 length: 13
J gene: TRBJ1-3
V gene: TRBV19

CDR3 protein: ASSSQGARNTEAF
CDR3 length: 13
J gene: TRBJ1-1
V gene: TRBV5-6

CDR3 protein: ASSLSGTGMYGYT
CDR3 length: 13
J gene: TRBJ1-2
V gene: TRBV3-1

CDR3 protein: ASGKWQEAF
CDR3 length: 9
J gene: TRBJ1-1
V gene: TRBV10-2

CDR3 protein: ASSLPGLRYEQY
CDR3 length: 12
J gene: TRBJ2-7
V gene: TRBV19

CDR3 protein: ASSQAPSSYNSPLH
CDR3 length: 14
J gene: TRBJ1-6
V gene: TRBV4-1

CDR3 protein: AWSPTGGIYGYT
CDR3 length: 12
J gene: TRBJ1-2
V gene: TRBV30

CDR3 protein: SAADRAPNTNQPRH
CDR3 length: 14
J gene: TRBJ1-5
V gene: TRBV20-1

CDR3 protein: ASSGRPYGYT
CDR3 length: 10
J gene: TRBJ1-2
V gene: TRBV9

CDR3 protein: SVSNPRVSGANVLT
CDR3 length: 14
J gene: TRBJ2-6
V gene: TRBV29-1